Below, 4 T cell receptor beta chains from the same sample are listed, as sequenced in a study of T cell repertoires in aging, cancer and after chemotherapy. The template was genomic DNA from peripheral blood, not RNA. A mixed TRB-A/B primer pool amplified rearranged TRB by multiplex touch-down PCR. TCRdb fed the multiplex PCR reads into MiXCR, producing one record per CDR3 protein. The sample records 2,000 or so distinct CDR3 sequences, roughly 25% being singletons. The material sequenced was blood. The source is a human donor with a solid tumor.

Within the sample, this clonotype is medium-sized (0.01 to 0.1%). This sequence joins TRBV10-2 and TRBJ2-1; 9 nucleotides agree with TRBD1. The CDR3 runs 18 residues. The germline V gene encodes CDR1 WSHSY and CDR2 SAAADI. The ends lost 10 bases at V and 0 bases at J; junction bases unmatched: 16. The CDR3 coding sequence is TGCGCCACCGGGACAGGGACAGCGGGGCCTAGCTCCTACAATGAGCAGTTCTTC. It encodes CATGTGTAGPSSYNEQFF.

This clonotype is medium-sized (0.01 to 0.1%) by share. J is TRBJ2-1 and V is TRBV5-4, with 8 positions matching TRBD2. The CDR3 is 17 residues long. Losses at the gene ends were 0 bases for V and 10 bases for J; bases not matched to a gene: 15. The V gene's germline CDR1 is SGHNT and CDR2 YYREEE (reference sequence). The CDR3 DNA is TGTGCCAGCAGCTTGGCCCCACTAGCGGTGACACATCAGGAGCAGTTCTTC. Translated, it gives CASSLAPLAVTHQEQFF.

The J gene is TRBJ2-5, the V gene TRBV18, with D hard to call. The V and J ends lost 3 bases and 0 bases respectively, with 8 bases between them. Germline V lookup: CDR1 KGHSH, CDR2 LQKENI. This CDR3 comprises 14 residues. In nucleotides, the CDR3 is TGTGCCAGCTCACCCGTGGCGGACCAAGAGACCCAGTACTTC. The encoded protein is CASSPVADQETQYF.

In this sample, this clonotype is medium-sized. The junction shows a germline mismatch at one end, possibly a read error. CDR3 loop: CASSITGAQSQQTQYF. DNA of the CDR3: TGTGCCAGTAGTATTACCGGGGCCCAAAGCCAACAGACCCAGTACTTC. V is TRBV19 and J is TRBJ2-5; D might be TRBD1 or TRBD2, each matching 5 bases. The CDR3 length is 16 residues. CDR1 is LNHDA, CDR2 SQIVND, per germline (reference sequence).